The T cell receptor (beta chain) described here comes from a study of blood T cells in healthy people across ages. A second PCR of roughly 7 to 11 cycles used a sample-barcoded 5' primer and a J-beta primer mix. Every cDNA molecule carried a tag from a template-switch adaptor bearing 12 random nucleotides. TCRdb called the 5' RACE reads again in MiXCR, with one record for every CDR3 protein. This sample has roughly 700,000 distinct CDR3 sequences, with roughly 49% found just once. The sample was blood. The clonotype originates from a woman between 55 and 75 years old in good health.

Here the CDR3 reads CASSIVPGEVYGYTF. DNA for the CDR3: TGTGCCAGCAGCATAGTACCCGGGGAGGTCTATGGCTACACCTTC. V is TRBV11-2 and J is TRBJ1-2; D gene ambiguous. The length of the CDR3 is 15 residues. V lost 5 bases, J lost 4 bases, and 17 bases lay in between. Germline lookup yields CDR1 SGHAT and CDR2 FQNNGV.